Listed below are T cell receptor beta chains from one sample, sequenced in a study of technical replicates of blood from four donors. TCRdb's table, derived via immunoSEQ multiplex PCR, lists solely in-frame clones and lacks some. The sample holds roughly 79,000 clones, more than 90% seen once. The sequencing input was T cells isolated from PBMCs. These receptors came from a human donor in good health. Each CDR3 is given without its conserved first and last residue.

len,v_gene,CDR3aa
16,TRBV4-1,ASSHTLRDRALNYEQY
12,TRBV7-8,ASSNKGGTYEQY
13,TRBV6-4,ASSDKGGSNQPQH
15,TRBV27,ASMPLDTWTASYEQY
17,TRBV6-1,ASSGTGTSGSSTVNEQF
12,TRBV19,ASSMEGGMRKLF
11,TRBV30,AWDGLAYNEQF
11,TRBV4-1,ATSPGENTEAF
11,TRBV6-5,ASRGLTNQPQH
12,TRBV6-4,ASKIAGEADTQY
11,TRBV30,AWSLHMDQPQH
10,TRBV10-3,AIGQANQPQH
13,TRBV11-2,ASSLVTSGAYEQY
13,TRBV4-1,ASSQGQGAIGEQY
11,TRBV10-2,AAGWGTGEKLF
14,TRBV7-9,ASSSSYSGLDNEQF
10,TRBV2,ASSGMNTEAF
11,TRBV5-8,ASSLTGATEAF
12,TRBV25-1,ASSDTGSSYEQY
13,TRBV7-9,ASSLRGLSYNEQF
13,TRBV13,ASSFAGTGDYEQY
14,TRBV10-3,AISDKISGSTDTQY
12,TRBV30,AWSVGISGNTIY
14,TRBV9,ASTVGGDRGLDTQY
16,TRBV9,ASSPWDRGGPRDNEQF
12,TRBV5-6,ASSLGQSPYGYT
8,TRBV6-1,ASNSYEQY
15,TRBV7-8,ASSLIGRQNSNQPQH
11,TRBV7-6,ASQPTGEETQY
14,TRBV18,ASSPVVVNGANVLT
10,TRBV10-3,AISDMGDEQY
9,TRBV20-1,SAGQGKGYT
12,TRBV28,ASRPTPGNYGYT
10,TRBV14,ASSRGYYEQY
15,TRBV9,ASSARTSGRSYNEQF
13,TRBV9,ASSPQSLGGNEAF
11,TRBV19,ASSISTETEAF
10,TRBV30,AWSVGADTQY
10,TRBV30,AWSKSNYGYT
13,TRBV27,ASSSHRGSSYEQY
14,TRBV27,ASSFSGGERLSEQY
11,TRBV11-2,ASSLRNGGGYT
13,TRBV2,ASVFPGQGSGELF
14,TRBV10-3,AISATGTTNTGELF
11,TRBV28,ASSLRGQDEQY
11,TRBV29-1,SVGGTGRETQY
10,TRBV6-5,ASGGRAHEQF
9,TRBV30,AWRYNTEAF
13,TRBV10-3,AINRNSGSLETQY
12,TRBV5-8,ASSLSEVSYEQY
15,TRBV18,ASSLSSPGRSGNTIY
10,TRBV7-8,ASSFGSDEQF
14,TRBV21-1,ASSKGSPEVNYGYT